This is a list of T cell receptor beta chains from one sample in a study of radiotherapy plus CTLA-4 blockade in lung cancer. Clones were sequenced by immunoSEQ multiplex PCR, and TCRdb holds only the in-frame ones, with some missing. The sample consists of 65,000 to 95,000 clones, roughly 86% of them appearing once. This material consisted of peripheral blood, taken from a patient treated with radiotherapy plus ipilimumab. The source is a human donor with non-small cell lung cancer who had stable disease on radiotherapy plus ipilimumab. CDR3s include the opening cysteine and the closing phenylalanine or tryptophan. Size values are once, few and many counts, or a class for expanded clones, and some rows have none.

TRBV6-5 - CASSYSNGEAFF
TRBV20-1 - CSAPVSYEQYF
TRBV11-2 - CAGSPGTMNTEAFF
TRBV5-1 - CASSFRGRGSYEQYF
TRBV25-1 - CATRNTGGLGNSPLHF
TRBV6-1 - CASSDAGRGETQYF
TRBV6-6 - CASSYPTGLAGNEQFF
TRBV5-1 - CASAPYPGELFF
TRBV5-1 - CASSRQGQGTDTQYF
TRBV28 - CASSLYRLKETQYF
TRBV28 - CASSFPGQGGVGYTF
TRBV7-9 - CASRGSREAFF
TRBV30 few CAWSHRNSPLHF
TRBV29-1 once CSGLTPAISGANVLTF
TRBV28 - CASSLGGLAGGNTGELFF
TRBV7-3 - CASSLGISTDTQYF
TRBV19 - CASGTDLTEPLHF
TRBV5-4 - CASSLAQGSAEAFF
TRBV9 - CASSGGQGVPYGYTF
TRBV13 few CASRGTGAYEQYF
TRBV29-1 - CSASTGDVAGNTIYF
TRBV20-1 - CSARGGYTF
TRBV4-1 - CASSQDRGGWDQPQHF
TRBV28 - CASTRVTPGTTDTQYF